These 26 T cell receptor beta chains were all obtained from the same sample, sequenced in a study of T-cell reconstitution after alpha-beta-depleted transplantation in children. Library preparation (for TCRbeta) was performed with unique molecular identifiers. Via MiXCR, TCRdb re-called the PCR reads, giving one row per CDR3 protein. The sample contains some 400,000 distinct CDR3 sequences, just over 20% of which appear only once. The sample here was PBMCs from the stem cell graft donor, taken from the stem cell graft. Receptor source: a human donor who donated a stem cell graft to a child with acute myeloid leukemia.

The table lists this clonotype with many counts. J is TRBJ2-1 and V is TRBV4-3; 9 positions agree with TRBD1. V was pared by 0 bases and J by 2 bases, with 2 bases of the junction left unmatched. Germline V gives CDR1 LGHNA, CDR2 YSLEER. The CDR3 length is 16 residues. CDR3 protein: CASSQDWTGAYNEQFF. DNA of the CDR3: TGCGCCAGCAGCCAAGACTGGACAGGGGCCTACAATGAGCAGTTCTTC.

This clonotype showed up just a few times. CDR3 sequence (DNA): TGCAGTGCTAGAGATCGTCTAGTATGGGGGGGTGAGCAGTTCTTC. Amino acids: CSARDRLVWGGEQFF. The chain has TRBV20-1 and TRBJ2-1, with 7 bases identical to TRBD2. V gave up 0 bases and J gave up 9 bases; unmatched junction bases: 11. CDR1 and CDR2 from the germline V gene are DFQATT and SNEGSKA (reference sequence). This CDR3 contains 15 residues.

The chain uses TRBV5-1 and TRBJ2-1; D gene unclear. Trimming shortened V by 0 bases and J by 8 bases, and 12 bases separated the two germline ends. The CDR3 totals 14 residues. Germline CDR1 is SGHRS and CDR2 is YFSETQ. CDR3 region: CASSLVVAGDEQFF. CDR3 coding DNA: TGCGCCAGCAGCTTGGTGGTAGCCGGTGATGAGCAGTTCTTC.

This clonotype was observed at least ten times. It may be a read error: a sequence one base away is much more abundant. The DNA of the CDR3 is TGCGCCAGCAGCTTGGAGTTGAACACTGAAGCTTTCTTT. Its translation: CASSLELNTEAFF. The rearrangement uses TRBV5-1 and TRBJ1-1; no definite D call. CDR3 length: 13 amino acids. Germline V CDR1 and CDR2: SGHRS, YFSETQ. Trimming removed 0 bases from V and 0 bases from J, with 3 bases in between. Filled out from reference TRBV5-1 and TRBJ1-1, the complete variable domain reads KAGVTQTPRYLIKTRGQQVTLSCSPISGHRSVSWYQQTPGQGLQFLFEYFSETQRNKGNFPGRFSGRQFSNSRSEMNVSTLELGDSALYLCASSLELNTEAFFGQGTRLTVV.

The V and J genes are TRBV6-5 and TRBJ2-5; D is unresolved. Germline V gene lookup returns CDR1 MNHEY and CDR2 SVGAGI. Between the trimmed V and J ends, which lost 7 bases and 4 bases, there was a span of 10 bases. CDR3 length: 12 residues. The CDR3 region is CASKEVGETQYF. The CDR3 coding sequence is TGTGCCAGCAAGGAAGTGGGAGAGACCCAGTACTTC.

The chain combines TRBV5-1 with TRBJ1-1, with 8 bases fitting TRBD1. There are 14 residues in the CDR3. The germline V gene has CDR1 SGHRS and CDR2 YFSETQ. Trimming removed 5 bases from V and 5 bases from J; junction bases left unmatched: 8. CDR3 sequence: CASRDRDLKTEAFF. In DNA, the CDR3 is TGCGCCAGCAGGGACAGGGATCTAAAGACTGAAGCTTTCTTT.

This clonotype turned up a few times. This chain uses TRBV4-1 with TRBJ2-3, with D tentatively TRBD1 (5 bases). The V gene lost 3 bases and the J gene lost 2 bases, with 18 bases spanning the gap. Looked up from germline, CDR1 is MGHRA and CDR2 is YSYEKL. This CDR3 region has 17 residues. CDR3 DNA sequence: TGCGCCAGCAGCCACGCAGGAGTGGGGCCAGTCACAGATACGCAGTATTTT. This gives the protein CASSHAGVGPVTDTQYF.

The chain couples TRBV7-9 to TRBJ1-4; possibly TRBD1 for D (5 bases). This CDR3 is built from 15 residues. Trimming took 6 bases from V and 5 from J, leaving 16 bases between them. CDR1 and CDR2 from the germline V gene are SEHNR and FQNEAQ (reference sequence). The CDR3 sequence is CASRSGDESNEKLFF. Here the CDR3 DNA reads TGTGCCAGCAGATCTGGGGACGAGTCAAATGAAAAACTGTTTTTT.

This clonotype came up many times. V is TRBV20-1 and J is TRBJ1-1; D is unclear. From germline, CDR1 is DFQATT and CDR2 SNEGSKA (reference sequence). The CDR3 has 12 residues. The ends were cut back, 3 bases at V and 4 bases at J, with 9 bases in the middle. This CDR3 is CSASPGPTEAFF. CDR3 nucleotides: TGCAGTGCTAGTCCCGGGCCCACTGAAGCTTTCTTT.

This clonotype was detected only a few times. The CDR3 sequence: CASSSRPTETYEQYF. CDR3 in DNA: TGTGCCAGCAGTTCCCGTCCCACGGAAACCTACGAGCAGTACTTC. The rearrangement links TRBV12-3 or TRBV12-4 to TRBJ2-7, with D unresolved. CDR3 length: 15 amino acids. Trimming stripped 4 bases from V and 2 bases from J, with 15 bases between.

V and J are TRBV30 and TRBJ1-4; 7 nucleotides line up with TRBD1. Germline V gives CDR1 GTSNPN, CDR2 SVGIG (reference sequence). J lost 8 bases, V lost 5 bases, and 8 bases had no gene match. This CDR3 is built from 13 residues. The CDR3 bases are TGTGCCTGGGGGGGACAGCTTGGAGAAAAACTGTTTTTT. This codes for CAWGGQLGEKLFF. The full variable domain, rest sourced from reference TRBV30 and TRBJ1-4, is SQTIHQWPATLVQPVGSPLSLECTVEGTSNPNLYWYRQAAGRGLQLLFYSVGIGQISSEVPQNLSASRPQDRQFILSSKKLLLSDSGFYLCAWGGQLGEKLFFGSGTQLSVL.

V gene TRBV20-1 combines with J gene TRBJ1-1, with TRBD1 identical over 8 bases. Germline lookup yields CDR1 DFQATT and CDR2 SNEGSKA (reference sequence). V trimming: 5 bases; J trimming: 5 bases; junction bases outside the gene matches: 10. The CDR3 runs to 14 residues. CDR3 loop: CSASSQGARTEAFF. The CDR3 bases are TGCAGTGCTTCCAGCCAGGGGGCGAGGACTGAAGCTTTCTTT.

This clonotype was observed many times. The V and J genes are TRBV29-1 and TRBJ2-7; 9 bases match TRBD1. Germline CDR1 is SQVTM and CDR2 is ANQGSEA. The CDR3 runs to 12 residues. The J segment lost 5 bases and the V segment lost 6 bases, leaving 5 bases of the junction unmatched. The CDR3 reads CSVRDRVDEQYF. For the CDR3, the DNA is TGCAGCGTCCGGGACAGGGTGGACGAGCAGTACTTC.

This chain joins TRBV4-1 and TRBJ2-7; 8 bases line up with TRBD1. The CDR3 runs 16 residues. After removal of 3 bases from V and 4 bases from J, the junction contained 11 bases not matched to a gene. CDR1 and CDR2 from the germline V gene are MGHRA and YSYEKL. The CDR3 sequence: CASSQTPGQALYEQYF. DNA of the CDR3: TGCGCCAGCAGCCAGACACCGGGACAGGCCCTTTACGAGCAGTACTTC.

The chain uses TRBV27 and TRBJ1-5; unclear D gene. The CDR3 is 15 residues long. Between the trimmed V and J ends, which lost 10 bases and 2 bases, there was a span of 18 bases. Germline V gene data show CDR1 as MNHEY and CDR2 as SMNVEV (reference sequence). The CDR3 reads CATIIEGMGNQPQHF. The CDR3 nucleotides are TGTGCCACCATTATCGAAGGGATGGGCAATCAGCCCCAGCATTTT.

There are a few counts of this clonotype. V is TRBV29-1 and J is TRBJ2-7, with TRBD2 identical over 9 bases. The germline gives CDR1 SQVTM, CDR2 ANQGSEA. The V and J ends lost 4 bases and 3 bases, in that order; junction bases with no gene match: 7. CDR3 length: 14 residues. CDR3 region: CSVGRREGLYEQYF. CDR3 nucleotides: TGCAGCGTTGGTCGGCGGGAGGGCCTCTACGAGCAGTACTTC.

This clonotype was recorded at least ten times. The CDR3 is CSARSLAGGVGNEQFF. Here the CDR3 DNA reads TGCAGTGCTAGGTCGCTAGCGGGAGGGGTGGGAAATGAGCAGTTCTTC. The chain links TRBV20-1 to TRBJ2-1, with 12 bases identical to TRBD2. V shed 3 bases and J 7 bases; nucleotides not matched to a gene: 10. This CDR3 has 16 residues. Per the germline V gene, CDR1 is DFQATT and CDR2 is SNEGSKA (reference sequence).

The chain joins TRBV3-1 to TRBJ2-1; 7 bases fit TRBD2. The CDR3 totals 14 residues. The V gene's germline CDR1 is LGHDT and CDR2 YNNKEL (reference sequence). The J segment lost 5 bases and the V segment lost 6 bases, leaving 7 bases of the junction unmatched. CDR3 loop: CASRESGNNNEQFF. The CDR3 DNA sequence: TGTGCCAGCAGGGAAAGCGGGAACAACAATGAGCAGTTCTTC.

This clonotype was counted ten times or more. V gene TRBV4-2 combines with J gene TRBJ2-7, with D uncertain. V was cut by 0 bases and J by 5 bases, with 5 bases left in between. Germline CDR1 reads LGHNA; CDR2 reads YNFKEQ. The CDR3 consists of 12 residues. This CDR3 reads CASSQEGNEQYF. CDR3 nucleotide sequence: TGTGCCAGCAGCCAAGAAGGAAACGAGCAGTACTTC.

The rearrangement uses TRBV28 and TRBJ1-6; D gene unclear. CDR3 length equals 12 residues. V gave up 3 bases and J gave up 3 bases, with 0 bases separating them. Germline V lookup: CDR1 MDHEN, CDR2 SYDVKM. CDR3 residues: CASSFYNSPLHF. The CDR3 nucleotides are TGTGCCAGCAGTTTCTATAATTCACCCCTCCACTTT.

The J gene is TRBJ2-1, the V gene TRBV5-1; TRBD2 matches 13 bases. Trimming took 3 bases from V and 5 from J; bases not matched to a gene: 11. Germline assignment: CDR1 SGHRS and CDR2 YFSETQ. There are 18 residues in the CDR3. CDR3 protein: CASSSFLGLAGADNEQFF. The CDR3 DNA is TGCGCCAGCAGCTCCTTCCTAGGACTAGCGGGAGCCGACAATGAGCAGTTCTTC.

The V gene is TRBV2, the J gene TRBJ1-2, with a weak D call TRBD1 (5 bases). The CDR3 totals 13 residues. Germline V gene data show CDR1 as SNHLY and CDR2 as FYNNEI. With 8 bases removed from V and 1 base from J, the gap between germline ends came to 11 bases. CDR3 DNA: TGTGCCAGCCTCGACAGTTTTAACTATGGCTACACCTTC. Its translation: CASLDSFNYGYTF. Complete variable domain (other parts from reference TRBV2 and TRBJ1-2): EPEVTQTPSHQVTQMGQEVILRCVPISNHLYFYWYRQILGQKVEFLVSFYNNEISEKSEIFDDQFSVERPDGSNFTLKIRSTKLEDSAMYFCASLDSFNYGYTFGSGTRLTVV.

This chain's CDR3 is CSAPLVPGANVLTF. The CDR3 nucleotides are TGCAGTGCTCCACTAGTGCCTGGGGCCAACGTCCTGACTTTC. The V gene is TRBV20-1, the J gene TRBJ2-6; maybe TRBD2 (5 bases). The germline V gene encodes CDR1 DFQATT and CDR2 SNEGSKA (reference sequence). Trimming took off 5 bases at V and 2 bases at J, with 10 bases between the two ends. The CDR3 is made up of 14 amino acids.

The V call is TRBV12-3 or TRBV12-4, the J call TRBJ1-5, with TRBD1 as a possible D gene (6 bases). The length of the CDR3 is 16 residues. V was cut by 7 bases and J by 0 bases, with 16 bases left in between. Written as DNA, the CDR3 is TGTGCCAGCACCACCGGGACACCTTATAGCAATCAGCCCCAGCATTTT. Its translation: CASTTGTPYSNQPQHF.

This clonotype was observed a few times. A read error may produce the germline difference seen at one junction end. CDR3 coding DNA: TGTGCCAGCAGCTTTGGGACAGAGCCGTTCTTC. Translation gives CASSFGTEPFF. The V call is TRBV7-2, the J call TRBJ2-1; 7 bases agree with TRBD1. Germline V gives CDR1 SGHTA, CDR2 FQGNSA. The CDR3 consists of 11 residues.

This clonotype was picked up a small number of times. The CDR3 spells CSYYGASEAQYF. CDR3 nucleotide sequence: TGCAGCTATTACGGGGCCTCGGAGGCGCAGTATTTT. The chain has TRBV29-1 and TRBJ2-3, with D perhaps given as TRBD1 or TRBD2 (5 bases each). V was trimmed by 8 bases and J by 10 bases, leaving 19 bases between them. Per the germline V gene, CDR1 is SQVTM and CDR2 is ANQGSEA. The CDR3 totals 12 residues.